This T cell receptor beta chain was identified during a study of blood T cell repertoires in COVID-19. Trimming shortened V by 0 bases and J by 1 base, and 9 bases separated the two germline ends. This CDR3 is built from 15 residues. Germline V gene sequence: CDR1 LGHNA, CDR2 YSLEER. Sequencing used immunoSEQ multiplex PCR; TCRdb keeps in-frame clones, though not all of them. The sample carries about 10,000 clones, roughly four fifths recorded once. This chain links TRBV4-3 with TRBJ1-1; D is perhaps TRBD1 (6 bases). Sequenced material: peripheral blood. This TCR came from a human donor in a cohort sampled during active COVID-19. This CDR3 is CASSQDTGWNTEAFF. CDR3 in DNA: TGCGCCAGCAGCCAAGATACAGGGTGGAACACTGAAGCTTTCTTT.